This T cell receptor (beta chain) comes out of a study of T cells in narcolepsy (dated 2018 in TCRdb). About the full investigation: Patients with narcolepsy type 1 or type 2 (NT1, NT2) and healthy control donors were enrolled in the study. The study sought autoreactive T cells targeting hypocretin neuron self-antigens (hypocretin, TRIB2) in narcolepsy patients, using TCR Vbeta sequencing to track clonotypes in blood and CSF.

With respect to this clone: This clone's antigen is unknown. Base-call qualities are not available, and no considerably larger clone is one nucleotide away.

Receptor libraries were prepared by the immunoSEQ multiplex PCR assay. This immuneACCESS table, as held by TCRdb, lists in-frame sequences with V and J called but not all clones. Of the missing ones, under half trace to an unresolved V gene in checked studies; the others have no known cause. A total of some 30,000 clones appear in this sample, 70% to 90% of them only once. Around 0.89% of the sample rests with the top ten. The CDR1 and CDR2 encoded by the germline V gene are MNHNS and SASEGT. V drops 7 bases and J drops 5 bases, leaving 17 bases in between. Reading from cysteine to phenylalanine, the CDR3 counts 14 amino acids. Only the CDR3 portion is preserved as DNA: 42 bases, with reading frame beginning at the first base. For TCR Vbeta sequencing, memory CD4+ T cells were sorted ex vivo from the peripheral blood of both healthy controls and narcolepsy patients. Findings and caveats that apply to the study as a whole: According to the report, autoreactive clonotypes were detected serially in the blood of the same patients and of different patients, but not in healthy controls. Plots comparing CSF and blood CD4+ T cell clonotypes from the same patient highlighted HCRT-specific and TRIB2-specific autoreactive clonotypes. Some blood memory CD4+ repertoires from patients and controls contained no sequences matching autoreactive T cell clones. Patients and controls had comparable numbers of sequenced blood memory CD4+ clonotypes, averaging about 37,000 and 33,000, respectively.

Input material: memory (CD45RA-) CD4+ T cells from blood. The cell subset or site label here, explained by the study, means: memory T cells sorted ex vivo from peripheral blood. The receptor's source is a human donor in good health. The chain links TRBV6-1 with TRBJ1-2, with a tentative D gene TRBD1 over 6 matching bases. The CDR3 region has the sequence CASTEFLQGYGYTF. The DNA sequence is given as TGTGCCAGCACCGAATTCCTACAGGGATATGGCTACACCTTC.